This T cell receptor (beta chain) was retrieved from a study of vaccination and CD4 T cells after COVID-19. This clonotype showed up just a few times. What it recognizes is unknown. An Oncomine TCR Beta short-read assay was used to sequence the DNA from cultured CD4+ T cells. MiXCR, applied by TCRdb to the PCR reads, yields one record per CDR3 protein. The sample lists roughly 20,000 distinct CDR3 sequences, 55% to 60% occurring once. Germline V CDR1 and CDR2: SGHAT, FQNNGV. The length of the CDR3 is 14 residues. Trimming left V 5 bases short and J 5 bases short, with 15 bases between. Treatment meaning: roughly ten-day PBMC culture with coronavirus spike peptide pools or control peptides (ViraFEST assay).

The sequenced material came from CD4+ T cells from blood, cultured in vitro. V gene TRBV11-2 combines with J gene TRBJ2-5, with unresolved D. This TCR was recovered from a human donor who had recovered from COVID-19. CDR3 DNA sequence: TGTGCCAGCAGCGGCCTTATGGTCCGCGAGACCCAGTACTTC. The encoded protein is CASSGLMVRETQYF. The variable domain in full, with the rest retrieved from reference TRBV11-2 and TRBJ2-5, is EAGVAQSPRYKIIEKRQSVAFWCNPISGHATLYWYQQILGQGPKLLIQFQNNGVVDDSQLPKDRFSAERLKGVDSTLKIQPAKLEDSAVYLCASSGLMVRETQYFGPGTRLLVL.